Shown below are 23 T cell receptor beta chains from a single sample sequenced in a study of cytomegalovirus exposure and HLA in healthy donors. Both 60 Vbeta primers and 13 Jbeta primers went into the PCR. The repertoire was sequenced with immunoSEQ multiplex PCR; TCRdb's copy has only in-frame clones and lacks some. This table has over 110,000 clones, 82% appearing once. Sequenced material: PBMCs. Source of these receptors: a male donor in good health and CMV-seronegative.

J is TRBJ2-2 and V is TRBV7-6; 7 bases fit TRBD2. This CDR3 spans 15 amino acids. Germline loops: CDR1 SGHVS, CDR2 FNYEAQ. V lost 0 bases to trimming and J lost 5 bases; unmatched junction nucleotides: 3. CDR3 sequence: CASSLAREKTGELFF. CDR3 DNA: TGTGCCAGCAGCTTAGCGCGGGAGAAGACCGGGGAGCTGTTTTTT.

The V call is TRBV27, the J call TRBJ1-2; no firm D call. This CDR3 region has 13 residues. The V end was cut by 3 bases, the J end by 8 bases, with 13 bases between. CDR1 and CDR2 (germline): MNHEY, SMNVEV (reference sequence). Written as DNA, the CDR3 is TGTGCCAGCAGTTTTAATCGGGGTCGGGGCTACACCTTC. It codes for CASSFNRGRGYTF.

The chain carries TRBV6-1 and TRBJ1-5, with D hard to call. This CDR3 comprises 13 residues. The ends were cut back, 10 bases at V and 7 bases at J, with 17 bases in the middle. CDR1 and CDR2 from the germline V gene are MNHNS and SASEGT. CDR3 nucleotides: TGTGCCACTATAAACGATCTCCTACAGCCCCAGCATTTT. Protein: CATINDLLQPQHF.

This rearrangement joins TRBV28 to TRBJ2-3, with 10 positions matching TRBD2. The J segment lost 6 bases and the V segment lost 2 bases, leaving 5 bases of the junction unmatched. The germline gives CDR1 MDHEN, CDR2 SYDVKM. The CDR3 loop spans 15 amino acids. The CDR3 protein is CASSLQLAGVDTQYF. Written as DNA, the CDR3 is TGTGCCAGCAGTTTACAGCTAGCGGGAGTGGATACGCAGTATTTT.

This clone was seen a single time. V is TRBV7-2 and J is TRBJ2-3, with D possibly matching TRBD2 (6 bases). V dropped 3 bases and J dropped 4 bases, with 11 bases sitting between them. The V gene's germline CDR1 is SGHTA and CDR2 FQGNSA. The CDR3 contains 14 residues. For the CDR3, the DNA is TGTGCCAGCAGCTTGAGGGAGGTCGCAGATACGCAGTATTTT. It is translated as CASSLREVADTQYF.

The CDR3: CASSEYRDTEFF. CDR3 bases: TGTGCCAGCAGTGAATATCGGGACACCGAGTTCTTC. The chain carries TRBV6-1 and TRBJ2-1; tentative D call: TRBD1 (6 bases). CDR1 is MNHNS and CDR2 is SASEGT in the germline V gene. The CDR3 is 12 residues long. Trimming took 2 bases from V and 14 from J, leaving 13 bases between them.

The gene calls are TRBV27 and TRBJ2-7; a possible D gene is TRBD2 (5 bases). Per the germline V gene, CDR1 is MNHEY and CDR2 is SMNVEV (reference sequence). V was shortened by 0 bases and J by 3 bases, with 9 bases between the two germline ends. The CDR3 loop spans 14 amino acids. In DNA form, the CDR3 reads TGTGCCAGCAGTTTATCCCTGGGGAGCTACGAGCAGTACTTC. This gives the protein CASSLSLGSYEQYF.

V and J are TRBV19 and TRBJ2-1; 8 bases match TRBD2. The CDR3 loop spans 14 amino acids. Germline loops: CDR1 LNHDA, CDR2 SQIVND (reference sequence). Losses at the gene ends were 1 base for V and 7 bases for J; bases not matched to a gene: 3. The CDR3: CASSIGLASNEQFF. The DNA for the CDR3 is TGTGCCAGTAGTATAGGACTAGCGTCGAATGAGCAGTTCTTC.

The chain carries TRBV11-3 and TRBJ1-1; D remains ambiguous. CDR1 and CDR2 (germline): SGHNT, YENEEA. Trimming stripped 2 bases from V and 1 base from J, with 5 bases between. CDR3 size: 13 residues. The DNA for the CDR3 is TGTGCCAGCAGCTTATTCGGGAACACTGAAGCTTTCTTT. It yields the protein CASSLFGNTEAFF. Variable domain in full (rest from reference TRBV11-3 and TRBJ1-1): EAGVVQSPRYKIIEKKQPVAFWCNPISGHNTLYWYLQNLGQGPELLIRYENEEAVDDSQLPKDRFSAERLKGVDSTLKIQPAELGDSAVYLCASSLFGNTEAFFGQGTRLTVV.

CDR3 loop: CASSNTQFRNEQFF. The CDR3 DNA reads as TGTGCCAGCAGTAACACCCAGTTCCGCAATGAGCAGTTCTTC. This chain connects TRBV27 to TRBJ2-1; D unclear. The CDR3 runs 14 residues. V shed 5 bases and J shed 6 bases, with 14 bases lying between them. Germline V gene lookup returns CDR1 MNHEY and CDR2 SMNVEV (reference sequence).

The chain joins TRBV29-1 to TRBJ2-7; 7 nucleotides align to TRBD1. J lost 3 bases, V lost 0 bases, and 5 bases had no gene match. The CDR3 runs 14 residues. Per the germline V gene, CDR1 is SQVTM and CDR2 is ANQGSEA. DNA for the CDR3: TGCAGCGTTGAAGATTATTCAGGGGGCTACGAGCAGTACTTC. Translating gives CSVEDYSGGYEQYF.

Of note for this clone: A junction boundary mismatches the germline segment, possibly from a read error. CDR3 sequence (DNA): TGCGCCAACAGCCAAGATCTAGCGGGAGTTGAGACCCAGTACTTC. Its protein is CANSQDLAGVETQYF. V usage is TRBV4-1 and J usage is TRBJ2-5; 10 nucleotides agree with TRBD2. This CDR3 is 15 amino acids long. Germline V gene sequence: CDR1 MGHRA, CDR2 YSYEKL.

This clone was recorded once. V gene TRBV6-1 combines with J gene TRBJ1-5, with TRBD1 matching over 7 bases. After removal of 4 bases from V and 0 bases from J, the junction contained 9 bases not matched to a gene. Germline V gene lookup returns CDR1 MNHNS and CDR2 SASEGT. CDR3 length: 17 residues. The CDR3 DNA follows: TGTGCCAGCAGTGTTCAACCGACAGGGAATAGCAATCAGCCCCAGCATTTT. Amino acid sequence: CASSVQPTGNSNQPQHF.

This clone was picked up one time. This rearrangement joins TRBV7-2 to TRBJ2-7; D is perhaps TRBD2 (6 bases). The V end was cut by 1 base, the J end by 4 bases, with 11 bases between. CDR1 and CDR2 (germline): SGHTA, FQGNSA. This CDR3 spans 14 amino acids. CDR3 DNA: TGTGCCAGCAGCTTAGGGGGGGAGGCGTACGAGCAGTACTTC. This codes for CASSLGGEAYEQYF. Drawing the rest from reference TRBV7-2 and TRBJ2-7, the complete variable domain is GAGVSQSPSNKVTEKGKDVELRCDPISGHTALYWYRQSLGQGLEFLIYFQGNSAPDKSGLPSDRFSAERTGGSVSTLTIQRTQQEDSAVYLCASSLGGEAYEQYFGPGTRLTVT.

The V gene is TRBV27, the J gene TRBJ1-4; D ambiguous. The V end was cut by 2 bases, the J end by 4 bases, with 11 bases between. Germline values: CDR1 MNHEY, CDR2 SMNVEV (reference sequence). The CDR3 is made up of 15 amino acids. In nucleotides, the CDR3 is TGTGCCAGCAGTTTACGGCCGGGAATTAATGAAAAACTGTTTTTT. The encoded protein is CASSLRPGINEKLFF.

The rearrangement uses TRBV10-3 and TRBJ2-1; D is possibly TRBD2 (6 bases). The CDR3 is made up of 16 amino acids. CDR1 ENHRY and CDR2 SYGVKD come from the germline V gene. Trimming stripped 7 bases from V and 6 bases from J, with 22 bases between. CDR3 DNA sequence: TGTGCCATCAAGTCTGCAACCGGGAGTTCGCCCAATGAGCAGTTCTTC. This sequence encodes CAIKSATGSSPNEQFF.

The genes are TRBV29-1 and TRBJ1-2; 7 bases map to TRBD1. CDR3 length: 13 amino acids. Per the germline V gene, CDR1 is SQVTM and CDR2 is ANQGSEA. V dropped 5 bases and J dropped 0; count of bases not matched to a gene: 3. Written as DNA, the CDR3 is TGCAGCGTTATCCAGGGGGCTAACTATGGCTACACCTTC. Its translation: CSVIQGANYGYTF.

The V call is TRBV27, the J call TRBJ2-1, with 8 bases that match TRBD2. J gave up 7 bases and V 7 bases, and 15 bases lay outside the gene matches. The CDR3 loop spans 16 amino acids. Per the germline V gene, CDR1 is MNHEY and CDR2 is SMNVEV (reference sequence). Here the CDR3 reads CASTLRPSGSWNEQFF. CDR3 coding DNA: TGTGCCAGCACCCTCCGACCCAGCGGGAGTTGGAATGAGCAGTTCTTC.

This clone was detected only a few times. This chain joins TRBV19 and TRBJ2-3; D gene ambiguous. Trimming stripped 4 bases from V and 4 bases from J, with 12 bases between. This CDR3 comprises 14 residues. Germline V gives CDR1 LNHDA, CDR2 SQIVND (reference sequence). The CDR3 nucleotides read TGTGCCAGTAGTACATCGTGGAGCGCAGATACGCAGTATTTT. Translation: CASSTSWSADTQYF.

This sequence joins TRBV28 and TRBJ2-3; a weak D match, TRBD2 (6 bases). The length of the CDR3 is 16 residues. V was pared by 5 bases and J by 6 bases, with 21 bases between. Germline loops: CDR1 MDHEN, CDR2 SYDVKM. CDR3 sequence reads: CASSTPRERTADTQYF. DNA for the CDR3: TGTGCCAGCAGTACCCCCCGGGAGCGGACTGCGGATACGCAGTATTTT.

The chain has TRBV6-5 and TRBJ2-7, with D unresolved. Germline values: CDR1 MNHEY, CDR2 SVGAGI. V gave up 5 bases and J gave up 1 base, with 6 bases separating them. The CDR3 sequence is 12 residues long. The CDR3 here is CASSQHSYEQYF. The CDR3 DNA sequence: TGTGCCAGCAGTCAACATTCCTACGAGCAGTACTTC.

The chain is built from TRBV29-1 and TRBJ2-7; 8 bases line up with TRBD1. Germline loops: CDR1 SQVTM, CDR2 ANQGSEA. The trim removed 4 bases at V and 7 bases at J, leaving 9 bases unmatched. The CDR3 totals 13 residues. CDR3 region: CSVAPGGLREQYF. CDR3 coding DNA: TGCAGCGTTGCCCCAGGGGGCTTGAGGGAGCAGTACTTC.

The chain couples TRBV6-5 to TRBJ2-1; 11 nucleotides align to TRBD2. The germline V gene has CDR1 MNHEY and CDR2 SVGAGI. Germline trimming cut 9 bases from V and 4 bases from J; bases unmatched to any gene: 5. The CDR3 consists of 14 residues. The CDR3 DNA follows: TGTGCCAGTAGGGGACTAGCGGAATACAATGAGCAGTTCTTC. It translates to CASRGLAEYNEQFF.